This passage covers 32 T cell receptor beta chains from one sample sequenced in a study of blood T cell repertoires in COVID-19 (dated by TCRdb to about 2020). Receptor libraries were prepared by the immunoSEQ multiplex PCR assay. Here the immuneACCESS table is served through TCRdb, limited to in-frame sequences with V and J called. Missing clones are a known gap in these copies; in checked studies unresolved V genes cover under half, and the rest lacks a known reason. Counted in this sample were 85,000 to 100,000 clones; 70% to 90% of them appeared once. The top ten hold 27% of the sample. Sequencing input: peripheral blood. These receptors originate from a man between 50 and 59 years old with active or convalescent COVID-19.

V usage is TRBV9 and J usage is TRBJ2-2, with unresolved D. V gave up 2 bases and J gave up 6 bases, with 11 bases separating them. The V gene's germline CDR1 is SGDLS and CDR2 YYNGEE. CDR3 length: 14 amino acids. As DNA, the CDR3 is TGTGCCAGCAGCGTCAGGCTGGGCGCCGGGGAGCTGTTTTTT. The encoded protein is CASSVRLGAGELFF.

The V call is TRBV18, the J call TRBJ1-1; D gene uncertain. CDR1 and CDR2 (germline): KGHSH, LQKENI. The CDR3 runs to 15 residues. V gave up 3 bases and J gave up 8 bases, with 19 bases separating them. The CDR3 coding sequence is TGTGCCAGCTCACCCGACGGAGCTGGAATGTTCGAAGCTTTCTTT. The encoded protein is CASSPDGAGMFEAFF.

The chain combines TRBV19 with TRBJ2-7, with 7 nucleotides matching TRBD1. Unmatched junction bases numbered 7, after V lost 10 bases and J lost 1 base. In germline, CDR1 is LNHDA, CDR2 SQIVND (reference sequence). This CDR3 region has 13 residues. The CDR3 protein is CATLGTASYEQYF. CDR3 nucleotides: TGTGCCACCCTAGGGACAGCTTCCTACGAGCAGTACTTC.

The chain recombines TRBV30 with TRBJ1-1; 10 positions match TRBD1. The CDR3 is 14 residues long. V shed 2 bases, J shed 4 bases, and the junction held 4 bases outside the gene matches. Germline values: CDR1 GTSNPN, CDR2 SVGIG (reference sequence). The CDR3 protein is CAWSTRTGGTEAFF. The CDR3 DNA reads TGTGCCTGGAGTACCCGGACAGGGGGCACTGAAGCTTTCTTT.

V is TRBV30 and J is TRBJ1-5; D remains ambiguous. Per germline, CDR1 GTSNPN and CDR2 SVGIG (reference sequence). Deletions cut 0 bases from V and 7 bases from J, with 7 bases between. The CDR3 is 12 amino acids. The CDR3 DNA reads TGTGCCTGGAGTGTTGAGGGCCAGCCCCAGCATTTT. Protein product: CAWSVEGQPQHF.

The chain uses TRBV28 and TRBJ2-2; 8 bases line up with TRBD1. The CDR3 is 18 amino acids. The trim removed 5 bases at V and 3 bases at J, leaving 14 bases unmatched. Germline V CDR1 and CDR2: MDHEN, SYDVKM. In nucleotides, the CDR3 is TGTGCCAGCAGTATGCCCATTTTCGGGACAGGTTACACCGGGGAGCTGTTTTTT. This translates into CASSMPIFGTGYTGELFF.

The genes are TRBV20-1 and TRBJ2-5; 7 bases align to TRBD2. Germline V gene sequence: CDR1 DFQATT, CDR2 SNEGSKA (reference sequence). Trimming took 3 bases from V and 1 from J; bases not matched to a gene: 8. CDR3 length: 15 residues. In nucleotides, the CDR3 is TGCAGTGCTAGTAACCCTAGCGGCCGCCAAGAGACCCAGTACTTC. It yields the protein CSASNPSGRQETQYF.

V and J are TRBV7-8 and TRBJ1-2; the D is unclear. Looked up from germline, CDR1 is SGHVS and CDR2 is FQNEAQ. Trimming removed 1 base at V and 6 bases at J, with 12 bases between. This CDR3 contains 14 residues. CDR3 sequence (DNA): TGTGCCAGCAGCTTAGAAGCGGGATCCCATGGCTACACCTTC. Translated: CASSLEAGSHGYTF.

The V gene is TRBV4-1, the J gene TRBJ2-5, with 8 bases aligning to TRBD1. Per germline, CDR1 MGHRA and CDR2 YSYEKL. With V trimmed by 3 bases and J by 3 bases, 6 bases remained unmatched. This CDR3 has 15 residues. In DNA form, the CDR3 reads TGCGCCAGCAGCCACGGACAGGGCCTGAAAGAGACCCAGTACTTC. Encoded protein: CASSHGQGLKETQYF.

The CDR3 reads CASSRYSPGTGTGTYF. The DNA of the CDR3 is TGTGCCAGCAGCCGCTATTCCCCGGGGACCGGGACAGGGACCTACTTC. The J gene is TRBJ2-7, the V gene TRBV3-1 (or the pseudogene TRBV3-2); the match to TRBD1 covers 9 bases. This CDR3 has 16 amino acids. Trimming at V came to 4 bases and at J to 13 bases, leaving 20 bases not matched to a gene. The germline V gene has CDR1 LGHDT and CDR2 YNNKEL (reference sequence).

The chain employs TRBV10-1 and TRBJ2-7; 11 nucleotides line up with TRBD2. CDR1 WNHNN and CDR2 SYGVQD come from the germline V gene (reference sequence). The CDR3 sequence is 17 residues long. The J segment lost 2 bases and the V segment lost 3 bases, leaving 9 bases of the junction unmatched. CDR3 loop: CASSESLAGVQPYEQYF. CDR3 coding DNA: TGCGCCAGCAGTGAATCACTAGCGGGAGTCCAACCCTACGAGCAGTACTTC.

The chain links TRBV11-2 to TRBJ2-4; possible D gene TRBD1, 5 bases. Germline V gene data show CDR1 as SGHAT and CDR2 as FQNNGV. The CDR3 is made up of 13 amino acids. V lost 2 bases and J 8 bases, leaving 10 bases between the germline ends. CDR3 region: CASSLMTVDIQYF. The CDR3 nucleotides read TGTGCCAGCAGCTTAATGACAGTCGACATTCAGTACTTC.

CDR3 DNA: TGTGCCTGGAATCGGGAGGGCACAGATACGCAGTATTTT. Protein sequence: CAWNREGTDTQYF. The rearrangement joins TRBV30 to TRBJ2-3, with TRBD2 matching 7 bases. CDR3 length: 13 residues. CDR1 is GTSNPN and CDR2 is SVGIG in the germline V gene (reference sequence). V trimming: 4 bases; J trimming: 1 base; junction bases outside the gene matches: 2.

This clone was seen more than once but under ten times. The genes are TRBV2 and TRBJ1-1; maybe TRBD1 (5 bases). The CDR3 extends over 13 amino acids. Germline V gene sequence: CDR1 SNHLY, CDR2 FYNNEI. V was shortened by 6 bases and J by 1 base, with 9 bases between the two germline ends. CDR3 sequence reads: CASRPDRNTEAFF. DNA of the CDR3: TGTGCCAGCAGGCCAGACAGGAACACTGAAGCTTTCTTT.

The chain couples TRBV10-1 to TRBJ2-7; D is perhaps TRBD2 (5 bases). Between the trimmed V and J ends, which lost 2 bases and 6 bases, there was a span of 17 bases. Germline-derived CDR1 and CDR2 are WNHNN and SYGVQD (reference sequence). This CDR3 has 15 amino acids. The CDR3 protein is CASSEEGRTGSEQYF. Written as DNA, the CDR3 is TGCGCCAGCAGTGAGGAAGGCAGGACGGGATCCGAGCAGTACTTC.

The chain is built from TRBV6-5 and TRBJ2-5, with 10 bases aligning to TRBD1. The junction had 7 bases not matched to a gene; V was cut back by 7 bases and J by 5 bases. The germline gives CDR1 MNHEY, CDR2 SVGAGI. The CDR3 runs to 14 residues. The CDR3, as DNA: TGTGCCAGCATCACGGACAGGGGGTGGGAGACCCAGTACTTC. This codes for CASITDRGWETQYF.

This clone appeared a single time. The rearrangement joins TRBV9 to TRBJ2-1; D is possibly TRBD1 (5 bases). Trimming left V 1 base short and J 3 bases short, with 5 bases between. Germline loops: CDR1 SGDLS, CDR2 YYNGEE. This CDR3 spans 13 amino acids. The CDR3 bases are TGTGCCAGCAGCGTACAGGGCTACAATGAGCAGTTCTTC. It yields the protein CASSVQGYNEQFF.

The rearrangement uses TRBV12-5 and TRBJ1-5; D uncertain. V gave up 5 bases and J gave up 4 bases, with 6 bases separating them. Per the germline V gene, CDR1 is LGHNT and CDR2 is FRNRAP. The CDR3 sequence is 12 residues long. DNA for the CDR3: TGTGCTAGTGGTCCACAGAATCAGCCCCAGCATTTT. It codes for CASGPQNQPQHF.

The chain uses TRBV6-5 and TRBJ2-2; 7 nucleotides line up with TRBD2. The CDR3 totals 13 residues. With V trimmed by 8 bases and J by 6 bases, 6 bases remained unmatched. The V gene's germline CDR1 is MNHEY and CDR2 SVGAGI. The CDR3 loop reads CASGLVLAGELFF. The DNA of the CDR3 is TGTGCCAGCGGACTAGTTCTGGCCGGGGAGCTGTTTTTT.

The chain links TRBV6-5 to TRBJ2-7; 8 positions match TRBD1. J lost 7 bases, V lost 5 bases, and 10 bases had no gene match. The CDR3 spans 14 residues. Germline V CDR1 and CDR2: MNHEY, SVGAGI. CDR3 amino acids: CASSLETGAFEQYF. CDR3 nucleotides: TGTGCCAGCAGTCTTGAGACAGGGGCCTTTGAGCAGTACTTC.

The DNA for the CDR3 is TGTGCCAGCAGTACCCCGGGGGTTGCAACTAATGAAAAACTGTTTTTT. Translation gives CASSTPGVATNEKLFF. This chain connects TRBV28 to TRBJ1-4; D is possibly TRBD1 (5 bases). V dropped 5 bases and J dropped 0 bases, with 13 bases sitting between them. There are 16 residues in the CDR3. Germline V CDR1 and CDR2: MDHEN, SYDVKM.

The CDR3 sequence: CASSRSSGRRVGLEQYF. In nucleotides, the CDR3 is TGTGCCAGCAGTCGGTCAAGCGGGAGGCGGGTTGGGCTCGAGCAGTACTTC. The V call is TRBV6-6, the J call TRBJ2-7; 9 bases are shared with TRBD2. Germline V gene sequence: CDR1 MNHNY, CDR2 SVGAGI (reference sequence). This CDR3 spans 17 amino acids. J lost 6 bases, V lost 5 bases, and 17 bases had no gene match.

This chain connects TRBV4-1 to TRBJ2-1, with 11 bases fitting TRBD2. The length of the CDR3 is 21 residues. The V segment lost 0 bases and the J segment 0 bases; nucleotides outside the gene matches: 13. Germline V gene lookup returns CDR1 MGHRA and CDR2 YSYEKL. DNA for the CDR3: TGCGCCAGCAGCCAAGACGTGCGGGCGCTAGCGGGAGGCCCCTCCTACAATGAGCAGTTCTTC. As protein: CASSQDVRALAGGPSYNEQFF.

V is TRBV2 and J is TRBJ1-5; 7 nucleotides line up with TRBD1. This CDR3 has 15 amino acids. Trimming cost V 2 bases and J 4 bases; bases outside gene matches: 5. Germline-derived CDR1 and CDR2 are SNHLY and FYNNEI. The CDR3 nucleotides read TGTGCCAGCAGTGAATTACAGGGGCGTAATCAGCCCCAGCATTTT. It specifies CASSELQGRNQPQHF.

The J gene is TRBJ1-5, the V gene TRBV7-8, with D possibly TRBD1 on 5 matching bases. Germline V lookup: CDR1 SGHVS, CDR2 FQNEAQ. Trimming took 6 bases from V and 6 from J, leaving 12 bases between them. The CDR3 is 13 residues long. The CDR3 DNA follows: TGTGCCAGCAGTAAGGGGTCCCCTCAGCCCCAGCATTTT. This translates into CASSKGSPQPQHF.

The CDR3, as DNA: TGTGCCAGCAGCTTATCTACGGGGACAAAGACCTACGAGCAGTACTTC. Protein: CASSLSTGTKTYEQYF. This rearrangement joins TRBV11-2 to TRBJ2-7; tentative D call: TRBD1 (6 bases). CDR3 length: 16 residues. V dropped 2 bases and J dropped 2 bases, with 16 bases sitting between them. Germline loops: CDR1 SGHAT, CDR2 FQNNGV. Drawing the rest from reference TRBV11-2 and TRBJ2-7, the complete variable domain is EAGVAQSPRYKIIEKRQSVAFWCNPISGHATLYWYQQILGQGPKLLIQFQNNGVVDDSQLPKDRFSAERLKGVDSTLKIQPAKLEDSAVYLCASSLSTGTKTYEQYFGPGTRLTVT.

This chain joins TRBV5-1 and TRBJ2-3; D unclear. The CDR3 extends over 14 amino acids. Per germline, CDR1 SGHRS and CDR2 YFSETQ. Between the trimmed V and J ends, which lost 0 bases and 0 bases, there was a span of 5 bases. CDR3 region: CASSLVTSTDTQYF. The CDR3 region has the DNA TGCGCCAGCAGCTTGGTGACTAGCACAGATACGCAGTATTTT.

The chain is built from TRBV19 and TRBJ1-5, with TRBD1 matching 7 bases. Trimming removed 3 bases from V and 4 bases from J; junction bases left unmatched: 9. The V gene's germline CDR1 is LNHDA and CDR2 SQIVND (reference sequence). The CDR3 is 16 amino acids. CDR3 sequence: CASSMQGGGTNQPQHF. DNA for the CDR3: TGTGCCAGTAGTATGCAAGGAGGGGGCACAAATCAGCCCCAGCATTTT.

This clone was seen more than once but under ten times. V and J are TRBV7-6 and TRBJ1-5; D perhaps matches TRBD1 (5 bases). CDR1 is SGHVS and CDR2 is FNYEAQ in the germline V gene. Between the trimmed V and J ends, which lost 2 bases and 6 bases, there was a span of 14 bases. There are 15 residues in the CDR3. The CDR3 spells CASSLFPGSGQPQHF. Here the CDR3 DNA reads TGTGCCAGCAGCTTATTTCCAGGGTCAGGTCAGCCCCAGCATTTT.

The CDR3 sequence is CASSRYRGHNEQFF. The CDR3, as DNA: TGTGCCAGCAGCCGATACAGGGGTCACAATGAGCAGTTCTTC. This chain links TRBV5-6 with TRBJ2-1; 7 positions agree with TRBD1. The V gene end was trimmed by 4 bases and the J gene end by 5 bases; junction bases not matched to a gene: 6. The CDR3 consists of 14 residues. Per germline, CDR1 SGHDT and CDR2 YYEEEE. Complete variable domain (other parts from reference TRBV5-6 and TRBJ2-1): DAGVTQSPTHLIKTRGQQVTLRCSPKSGHDTVSWYQQALGQGPQFIFQYYEEEERQRGNFPDRFSGHQFPNYSSELNVNALLLGDSALYLCASSRYRGHNEQFFGPGTRLTVL.

CDR3 sequence (DNA): TGCGCCAGCAGCCATCAAGCGGTACCCTACGAGCAGTACTTC. Its translation: CASSHQAVPYEQYF. The gene calls are TRBV4-1 and TRBJ2-7; tentatively, D is TRBD2 (5 bases). Germline CDR1 reads MGHRA; CDR2 reads YSYEKL. Trimming shortened V by 3 bases and J by 2 bases, and 11 bases separated the two germline ends. This CDR3 is 14 amino acids long.

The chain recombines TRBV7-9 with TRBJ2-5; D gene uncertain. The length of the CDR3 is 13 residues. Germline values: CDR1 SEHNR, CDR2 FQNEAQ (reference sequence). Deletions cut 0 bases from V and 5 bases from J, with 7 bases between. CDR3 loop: CASSLALEETQYF. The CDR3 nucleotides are TGTGCCAGCAGCTTAGCCTTGGAGGAGACCCAGTACTTC.